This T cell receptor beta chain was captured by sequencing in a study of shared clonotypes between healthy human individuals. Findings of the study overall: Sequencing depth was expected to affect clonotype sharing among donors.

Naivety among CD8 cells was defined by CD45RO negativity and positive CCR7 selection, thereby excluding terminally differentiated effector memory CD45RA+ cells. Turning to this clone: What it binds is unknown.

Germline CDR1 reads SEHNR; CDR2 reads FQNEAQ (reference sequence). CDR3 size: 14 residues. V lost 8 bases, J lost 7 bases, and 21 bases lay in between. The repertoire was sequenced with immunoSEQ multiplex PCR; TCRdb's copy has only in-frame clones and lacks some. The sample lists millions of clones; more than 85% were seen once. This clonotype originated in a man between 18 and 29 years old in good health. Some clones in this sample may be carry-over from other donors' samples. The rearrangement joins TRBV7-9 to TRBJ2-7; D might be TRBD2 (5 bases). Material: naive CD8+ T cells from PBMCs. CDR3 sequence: CASRHISGVEEQYF. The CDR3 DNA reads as TGTGCCAGCCGCCACATTTCCGGGGTAGAAGAGCAGTACTTC.